One sample yielded the 20 T cell receptor beta chains listed below, sequenced in a study of blood T cell repertoires in COVID-19. Using immunoSEQ multiplex PCR, the repertoire was profiled, and TCRdb retains in-frame clones only, with some absent. The sample holds about 110,000 clones; 65% to 75% are singletons and the top ten take roughly 0.9%. Sequencing input: peripheral blood. The receptors were gathered from a human donor with acute or convalescent COVID-19. The donor label of this sample is uncertain.

This chain links TRBV12-5 with TRBJ2-1; 7 bases are a match to TRBD2. In germline, CDR1 is LGHNT, CDR2 FRNRAP. The length of the CDR3 is 18 residues. J lost 4 bases, V lost 0 bases, and 12 bases had no gene match. CDR3 in amino acids: CASGLVSLGHGRYNEQFF. The CDR3, as DNA: TGTGCTAGTGGTTTGGTATCGTTGGGGCACGGGAGGTACAATGAGCAGTTCTTC.

The chain is built from TRBV3-1 (or the pseudogene TRBV3-2) and TRBJ2-3, with 8 nucleotides matching TRBD2. Germline CDR1 LGHDT, CDR2 YNNKEL (reference sequence). After removal of 0 bases from V and 2 bases from J, the junction contained 7 bases not matched to a gene. This CDR3 has 17 residues. The CDR3 is CASSQERGGPNTDTQYF. The CDR3 DNA reads TGTGCCAGCAGCCAAGAACGGGGGGGCCCAAACACAGATACGCAGTATTTT.

This clone was picked up a small number of times. The chain recombines TRBV7-2 with TRBJ1-2; TRBD1 agrees at 10 bases. Germline V gene data show CDR1 as SGHTA and CDR2 as FQGNSA. This CDR3 is 15 amino acids long. The V segment lost 5 bases and the J segment 3 bases; nucleotides outside the gene matches: 6. The CDR3 protein is CASSTGQGGDYGYTF. DNA of the CDR3: TGTGCCAGCAGCACTGGACAGGGGGGCGACTATGGCTACACCTTC.

The chain is built from TRBV14 and TRBJ1-6; D is ambiguous. CDR3 length: 14 residues. V lost 5 bases and J 7 bases, leaving 12 bases between the germline ends. Germline assignment: CDR1 SGHDN and CDR2 FVKESK. The CDR3 nucleotides read TGTGCCAGCAGCACACAGCCGTCCAATTCACCCCTCCACTTT. Translation gives CASSTQPSNSPLHF.

The chain joins TRBV5-1 to TRBJ2-2, with D possibly matching TRBD1 (5 bases). V lost 6 bases and J 0 bases, leaving 12 bases between the germline ends. The V gene's germline CDR1 is SGHRS and CDR2 YFSETQ. CDR3 size: 15 residues. DNA for the CDR3: TGCGCCAGCACCAAGGACATAACGAACACCGGGGAGCTGTTTTTT. Amino acid sequence: CASTKDITNTGELFF.

In its sample, this clone was seen a few times. The gene calls are TRBV2 and TRBJ1-6; D gene ambiguous. Germline-derived CDR1 and CDR2 are SNHLY and FYNNEI. The V end lost 8 bases, the J end lost 5 bases, and 13 bases lay between the germline ends. The CDR3 is 14 residues long. The CDR3 is CASRWAWDNSPLHF. In DNA, the CDR3 is TGTGCCAGCCGCTGGGCCTGGGATAATTCACCCCTCCACTTT.

As concerns this clone: A read error may produce the germline difference seen at one junction end. The chain is built from TRBV30 and TRBJ2-2, with TRBD2 as a possible D gene (6 bases). Germline CDR1 and CDR2: GTSNPN and SVGIG (reference sequence). The CDR3 has 15 amino acids. CDR3 protein: CAWSVSRDWAGKLFF. The CDR3 coding sequence is TGTGCCTGGAGCGTGTCGAGGGACTGGGCCGGGAAGCTGTTTTTT.

The V call is TRBV14, the J call TRBJ2-2; 12 positions match TRBD2. Germline loops: CDR1 SGHDN, CDR2 FVKESK. The CDR3 has 17 amino acids. V shed 1 base, J shed 0 bases, and the junction held 0 bases outside the gene matches. The DNA for the CDR3 is TGTGCCAGCAGCCAAGGACTAGCGGGGGCGAACACCGGGGAGCTGTTTTTT. Translation gives CASSQGLAGANTGELFF.

CDR3 residues: CASSTWDRGRGGYTF. CDR3 sequence (DNA): TGTGCCAGCAGCACCTGGGACAGGGGGCGCGGTGGCTACACCTTC. V usage is TRBV11-2 and J usage is TRBJ1-2, with TRBD1 identical over 12 bases. Germline V gives CDR1 SGHAT, CDR2 FQNNGV. The trim removed 5 bases at V and 7 bases at J, leaving 8 bases unmatched. This CDR3 is built from 15 residues.

V gene TRBV5-1 combines with J gene TRBJ2-7; 8 bases fit TRBD2. CDR3 size: 15 residues. V was pared by 4 bases and J by 3 bases, with 9 bases of the junction left unmatched. The germline gives CDR1 SGHRS, CDR2 YFSETQ. DNA for the CDR3: TGCGCCAGCAGCCCTGGCGGTCGGGGGGGCTACGAGCAGTACTTC. It yields the protein CASSPGGRGGYEQYF.

The chain has TRBV21-1 and TRBJ2-2; the DNA was not compared with TRBD2, the D call given in the table. TRBV21-1 is given as a pseudogene. This CDR3 has 15 residues. The CDR3 protein is CASDGRVPNTGELFF. CDR3 in DNA: TGTGCCAGCGACGGGAGGGTCCCCAACACCGGGGAGCTGTTTTTT.

The chain employs TRBV25-1 and TRBJ1-1; no reliable D call. In germline, CDR1 is MGHDK, CDR2 SYGVNS. V lost 5 bases and J lost 7, with 20 bases in between. CDR3 length equals 15 residues. The DNA of the CDR3 is TGTGCCAGCAGTCCCTACGGGGTTCCCGAGAGTGAAGCTTTCTTT. Amino acids: CASSPYGVPESEAFF.

J is TRBJ2-7 and V is TRBV7-9; maybe TRBD1 (6 bases). V lost 4 bases and J lost 4, with 14 bases in between. The germline gives CDR1 SEHNR, CDR2 FQNEAQ (reference sequence). CDR3 length: 14 amino acids. The CDR3 here is CASSSTGTRYEQYF. The CDR3 region has the DNA TGTGCCAGCAGCTCGACAGGAACTAGATACGAGCAGTACTTC.

The chain employs TRBV2 and TRBJ1-4, with 9 bases aligning to TRBD1. Germline V gives CDR1 SNHLY, CDR2 FYNNEI. V trimming: 4 bases; J trimming: 5 bases; junction bases outside the gene matches: 2. The CDR3 contains 14 residues. The CDR3 protein is CASSGTGANEKLFF. The CDR3 nucleotides are TGTGCCAGCAGTGGGACAGGGGCGAATGAAAAACTGTTTTTT.

The CDR3, as DNA: TGTGCCAGCAGCCTCGGGGGACAGGGCTCCTACGAGCAGTACTTC. It is translated as CASSLGGQGSYEQYF. The genes are TRBV6-5 and TRBJ2-7, with 9 bases that match TRBD1. The length of the CDR3 is 15 residues. V shed 6 bases, J shed 0 bases, and the junction held 6 bases outside the gene matches. The germline CDR1 and CDR2 sequences are MNHEY and SVGAGI.

The gene calls are TRBV28 and TRBJ2-3, with TRBD1 identical over 10 bases. Germline V CDR1 and CDR2: MDHEN, SYDVKM. The trim removed 6 bases at V and 6 bases at J, leaving 6 bases unmatched. This CDR3 contains 14 residues. DNA for the CDR3: TGTGCCAGCAGCCCGGGACAGGGGATTGATACGCAGTATTTT. Its translation: CASSPGQGIDTQYF.

This chain links TRBV9 with TRBJ2-5, with TRBD2 matching 7 bases. V lost 3 bases and J lost 5; bases outside the gene matches: 7. Germline CDR1 and CDR2: SGDLS and YYNGEE. This CDR3 contains 14 residues. The CDR3 sequence is CASSAAGWAETQYF. DNA for the CDR3: TGTGCCAGCAGCGCAGCGGGGTGGGCGGAGACCCAGTACTTC. The full variable domain, completed using reference TRBV9 and TRBJ2-5, is DSGVTQTPKHLITATGQRVTLRCSPRSGDLSVYWYQQSLDQGLQFLIQYYNGEERAKGNILERFSAQQFPDLHSELNLSSLELGDSALYFCASSAAGWAETQYFGPGTRLLVL.

The chain carries TRBV9 and TRBJ2-1; 8 bases are a match to TRBD2. The V segment lost 4 bases and the J segment 6 bases; nucleotides outside the gene matches: 12. Germline V CDR1 and CDR2: SGDLS, YYNGEE. The CDR3 covers 16 residues. The DNA of the CDR3 is TGTGCCAGCAGCCGATCGGATTGGAGCGGGGGCAATGAGCAGTTCTTC. Protein product: CASSRSDWSGGNEQFF.

This clone was counted once. The V gene is TRBV3-1 (or the pseudogene TRBV3-2), the J gene TRBJ2-7; D not resolved. The V gene lost 1 base and the J gene lost 1 base, with 5 bases spanning the gap. The CDR3 is 13 amino acids. Germline CDR1 and CDR2: LGHDT and YNNKEL (reference sequence). This chain's CDR3 is CASSQALSYEQYF. The DNA of the CDR3 is TGTGCCAGCAGCCAAGCTCTTTCCTACGAGCAGTACTTC.

In its sample, this clone was seen a few times. The gene calls are TRBV6-5 and TRBJ1-5; maybe TRBD1 (5 bases). The length of the CDR3 is 14 residues. Between the trimmed V and J ends, which lost 2 bases and 5 bases, there was a span of 10 bases. The germline V gene encodes CDR1 MNHEY and CDR2 SVGAGI. CDR3 in amino acids: CASSYPGADQPQHF. The CDR3, as DNA: TGTGCCAGCAGTTACCCTGGGGCTGATCAGCCCCAGCATTTT.